The sequence of this TCR beta chain was determined in a study of Graves' ophthalmopathy and Graves' hyperthyroidism. The CDR3 extends over 13 amino acids. Germline V lookup: CDR1 SQVTM, CDR2 ANQGSEA. Trimming removed 0 bases at V and 3 bases at J, with 9 bases between. TCR beta CDR3 regions were amplified from RNA transcripts. The library came from an HTBI-primed first-round RT-PCR and a second-round multiplex PCR. TCRdb used MiXCR to reprocess the multiplex PCR reads, holding one entry per CDR3 protein. Of more than 300,000 distinct CDR3 sequences listed, approximately 15% were seen once; the top ten hold roughly 7%. Other autoimmune diseases, uncontrolled infections, pregnancy or lactation ruled patients out of participation. The evidence that diagnosis relied on was clinical symptoms, serum thyroxine, TRAb, thyroid ultrasound and orbital computed tomography. Ten or more counts support this clonotype. Its antigen remains unknown.

General study points: The blood repertoire also included most expanded thyroid clonotypes above 0.001 frequency.

Sample: peripheral blood. The origin of this receptor is a woman between 18 and 30 years old with stable Graves' hyperthyroidism. V is TRBV29-1 and J is TRBJ2-7; no clear D. CDR3 DNA: TGCAGCGTTGAAGATCCGAACGGCTACGAGCAGTACTTC. It yields the protein CSVEDPNGYEQYF.